This T cell receptor beta chain derives from a study of beta chain features in type 1 diabetes. Broader study findings: A moderate, significant TCRB CDR3 shortening appeared in type 1 diabetes across four CD4+ subsets.

J lost 3 bases, V lost 2 bases, and 7 bases had no gene match. CDR3 length: 16 residues. Germline values: CDR1 SGDLS, CDR2 YYNGEE. Expressed TCRB transcripts got sequenced, as all isolated RNA was reverse transcribed. Method: immunoSEQ multiplex PCR; TCRdb's copy keeps in-frame clones and lacks some. This sample has 200,000 to 300,000 clones, with roughly 22% found just once. Of note for this clone: The antigen remains undetermined.

This clonotype was sampled from a woman aged 40 to 49 with type 1 diabetes. The chain joins TRBV9 to TRBJ2-3, with 9 positions matching TRBD1. The sample taken for sequencing was naive CD4+ T cells from blood. As DNA, the CDR3 is TGTGCCAGCAGCGTGGGGGACAGGGTGGGGACAGATACGCAGTATTTT. It translates to CASSVGDRVGTDTQYF.